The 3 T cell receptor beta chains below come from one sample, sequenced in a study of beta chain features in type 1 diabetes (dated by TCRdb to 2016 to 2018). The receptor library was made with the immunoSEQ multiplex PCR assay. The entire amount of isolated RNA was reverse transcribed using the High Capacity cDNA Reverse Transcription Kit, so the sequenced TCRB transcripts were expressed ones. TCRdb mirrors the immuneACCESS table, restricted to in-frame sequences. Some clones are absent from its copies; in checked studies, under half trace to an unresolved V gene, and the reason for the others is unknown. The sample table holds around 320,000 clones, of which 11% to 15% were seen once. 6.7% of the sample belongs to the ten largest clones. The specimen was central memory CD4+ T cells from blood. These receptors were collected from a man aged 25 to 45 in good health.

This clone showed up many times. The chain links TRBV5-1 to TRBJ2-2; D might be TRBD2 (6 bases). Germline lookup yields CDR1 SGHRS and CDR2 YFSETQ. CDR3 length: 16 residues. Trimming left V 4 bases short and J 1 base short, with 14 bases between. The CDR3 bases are TGCGCCAGCAGCCTGCATGGGGGAGGGAACACCGGGGAGCTGTTTTTT. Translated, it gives CASSLHGGGNTGELFF. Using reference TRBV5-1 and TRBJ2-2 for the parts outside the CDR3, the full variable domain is KAGVTQTPRYLIKTRGQQVTLSCSPISGHRSVSWYQQTPGQGLQFLFEYFSETQRNKGNFPGRFSGRQFSNSRSEMNVSTLELGDSALYLCASSLHGGGNTGELFFGEGSRLTVL.

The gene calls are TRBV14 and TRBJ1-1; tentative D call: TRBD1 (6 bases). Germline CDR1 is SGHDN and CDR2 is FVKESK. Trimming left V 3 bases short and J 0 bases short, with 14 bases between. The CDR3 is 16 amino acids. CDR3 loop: CASSHRGGRLNTEAFF. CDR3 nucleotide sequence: TGTGCCAGCAGCCACAGGGGAGGACGATTGAACACTGAAGCTTTCTTT.

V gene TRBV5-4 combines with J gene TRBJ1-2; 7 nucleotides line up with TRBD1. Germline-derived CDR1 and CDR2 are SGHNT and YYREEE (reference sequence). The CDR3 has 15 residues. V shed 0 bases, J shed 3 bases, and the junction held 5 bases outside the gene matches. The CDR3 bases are TGTGCCAGCAGCTTGGGGACAGGCTCTTACTATGGCTACACCTTC. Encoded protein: CASSLGTGSYYGYTF.